This section outlines one T cell receptor beta chain sequence together with its context. V was trimmed by 4 bases and J by 7 bases, leaving 8 bases between them. Germline V gene sequence: CDR1 ENHRY, CDR2 SYGVKD. The CDR3 extends over 11 amino acids. This sample was included in a study of blood T cell repertoires in COVID-19. Turning to the study itself: Both acute and convalescent COVID-19 samples were obtained from the United States, Italy and Spain. In each case, the material was cDNA or gDNA derived from T cells, B-cell-depleted T cells, or PBMCs.

The authors' processing: Quantification of nucleated cells was approximated via reference gene primer amplification. Sequenced by immunoSEQ multiplex PCR; TCRdb stores in-frame clones only, minus some. The V and J calls and clone size come from that table; D and trimming were worked out from the DNA. The data contain under 250,000 clones, 80% to 90% of them singletons. The clonotype was recovered from a woman between 45 and 65 years old with active or convalescent COVID-19. The chain recombines TRBV10-3 with TRBJ2-7; D gene ambiguous. The sample taken for sequencing was peripheral blood. CDR3 sequence reads: CAISATDEQYF. The CDR3 coding sequence is TGTGCCATCAGTGCTACAGATGAGCAGTACTTC.